This is a list of T cell receptor beta chains from one sample in a study of T cell responses to AZD1222 COVID-19 vaccine. Generated by immunoSEQ multiplex PCR, the TCRdb table keeps only in-frame clones and is missing some. The table lists approximately 92,000 clones, about nine tenths of them singletons. This material consisted of peripheral blood, taken on day 0 of AZD1222 vaccination. These receptors came from an adult in good health. Both conserved end residues are part of each CDR3. Fields, in order: D gene, J gene, clone size, V gene, CDR3 DNA, CDR3 protein. The D gene is left open where the match is weak. Size is stated for part of the rows, as once, few or many counts, or as a class when the clone is expanded.

>NA|TRBJ1-2|NA|TRBV5-8
TGTGCCAGCACCCCCCTGGACGATAGCTATGGCTACACCTTC
CASTPLDDSYGYTF
>NA|TRBJ1-1|NA|TRBV27
TGTGCCACCAGGACCCTGAACACTGAAGCTTTCTTT
CATRTLNTEAFF
>TRBD1|TRBJ1-2|once|TRBV12-3/TRBV12-4
TGTGCCAGCAGTGGACAGGGGATCTATGGCTACACCTTC
CASSGQGIYGYTF
>NA|TRBJ1-5|NA|TRBV6-4
TGTGCCAGCAGTGAAAAGGGGGGCGGCAATCAGCCCCAGCATTTT
CASSEKGGGNQPQHF
>TRBD2|TRBJ2-1|NA|TRBV19
TGTGCCAGTAGTATAGCGTTACTAGCGGGAGGGAATGAGCAGTTCTTC
CASSIALLAGGNEQFF
>TRBD2|TRBJ2-7|NA|TRBV5-5
TGTGCCAGCAGCTCCGGTGTAGCGGGGGGAGAAGGGCAGTACTTC
CASSSGVAGGEGQYF
>NA|TRBJ1-2|NA|TRBV11-2
TGTGCCAGCAGCTTATCAGGGGATGGTAGCTATGGCTACACCTTC
CASSLSGDGSYGYTF
>TRBD2|TRBJ2-7|once|TRBV27
TGTGCCAGCAGTTTTGGACTAGCGGGAGGCTACGAGCAGTACTTC
CASSFGLAGGYEQYF
>NA|TRBJ2-2|NA|TRBV18
TGTGCCAGCTCACCAGACAGAGGCTGGGACACCGGGGAGCTGTTTTTT
CASSPDRGWDTGELFF
>TRBD1|TRBJ1-5|few|TRBV27
TGTGCCAGCAGTAACCGATGGACAGGCGACTGGGGCAATCAGCCCCAGCATTTT
CASSNRWTGDWGNQPQHF
>NA|TRBJ1-2|NA|TRBV19
TGTGCCAGTAGGACAACCGTATGGGGCTACACCTTC
CASRTTVWGYTF
>NA|TRBJ2-7|NA|TRBV5-1
TGCGCCAGCAGCTTGGGACAGGCTTCCTACGAGCAGTACTTC
CASSLGQASYEQYF
>TRBD1|TRBJ2-3|NA|TRBV20-1
TGCAGTGCTAGTAGTCAGGGGGTCACAGATACGCAGTATTTT
CSASSQGVTDTQYF
>TRBD1|TRBJ1-1|NA|TRBV5-1
TGCGCCAGCAGGAACCAGGGGGCGGGGACTGAAGCTTTCTTT
CASRNQGAGTEAFF
>TRBD1|TRBJ1-1|NA|TRBV19
TGTGCCAGTAGTGGACAGGGAGTGGTCGCTGAAGCTTTCTTT
CASSGQGVVAEAFF
>NA|TRBJ1-6|once|TRBV2
TGTGCCAGCCATAACAGGGATAATTCACCCCTCCACTTT
CASHNRDNSPLHF
>NA|TRBJ1-5|NA|TRBV28
TGTGCCAGCAGTTTAGGGGCAGCCCTTCCGCCCCAGCATTTT
CASSLGAALPPQHF
>TRBD2|TRBJ2-2|NA|TRBV24-1
TGTGCCACCAGTGAGGGCGGCGGGGGCACCGGGGAGCTGTTTTTT
CATSEGGGGTGELFF
>TRBD1|TRBJ2-2|NA|TRBV15
TGTGCCACCAGCAGGCCGGGACAGGGAACCGGGGAGCTGTTTTTT
CATSRPGQGTGELFF
>NA|TRBJ1-4|once|TRBV5-5
TGTGCCAGCAGCTTGACCGATCTGGAGGGTGAAAAACTGTTTTTT
CASSLTDLEGEKLFF
>NA|TRBJ2-5|once|TRBV28
TGTGCCAGCAGTCCGGGACAAACGGAGGGAGAGACCCAGTACTTC
CASSPGQTEGETQYF
>TRBD2|TRBJ2-1|NA|TRBV19
TGTGCCAGTAGTAAACGGACTAGCGGGGGGGCGAGTTACAATGAGCAGTTCTTC
CASSKRTSGGASYNEQFF
>NA|TRBJ2-2|NA|TRBV7-7
TGTGCTAGCAGCCCTTCAGGGGATACGAACACCGGGGAGCTGTTTTTT
CASSPSGDTNTGELFF
>TRBD2|TRBJ2-3|NA|TRBV6-5
TGTGCCAGCAGTTACGGCGGGGGGGCCGGTGTAGATACGCAGTATTTT
CASSYGGGAGVDTQYF
>NA|TRBJ2-2|once|TRBV2
TGTGCCAGCAGTGAACAGAACACCGGGGAGCTGTTTTTT
CASSEQNTGELFF
>NA|TRBJ2-5|NA|TRBV6-5
TGTGCCAGCAGTTACGGCGGGGGCGGGGAGACCCAGTACTTC
CASSYGGGGETQYF
>NA|TRBJ1-6|NA|TRBV4-3
TGCGCCAGCAGCCAACTACAGCGTACAAGTTCTCCCCTCCACTTT
CASSQLQRTSSPLHF
>NA|TRBJ1-3|NA|TRBV6-2/TRBV6-3
TGTGCCAGCAGTTACGAAGGAATCGGGACTGGAAACACCATATATTTT
CASSYEGIGTGNTIYF
>TRBD2|TRBJ2-7|NA|TRBV5-1
TGCGCCAGCAGCCCAATGGGACTAGCGGCGACCTACGAGCAGTACTTC
CASSPMGLAATYEQYF
>TRBD2|TRBJ2-2|NA|TRBV15
TGTGCCACCAGCACCGGAAGGACTAGCGGCAACACCGGGGAGCTGTTTTTT
CATSTGRTSGNTGELFF
>NA|TRBJ1-2|NA|TRBV19
TGTGCCAGTAGTAAAGGGCGTGGCAGAGAGGGCTATGGCTACACCTTC
CASSKGRGREGYGYTF
>NA|TRBJ1-5|few|TRBV13
TGTGCCAGCAGCTCACACGGCCAGCCCCAGCATTTT
CASSSHGQPQHF
>NA|TRBJ1-5|NA|TRBV19
TGTGCCAGTAGTATCAGGGTCGGTAGCAATCAGCCCCAGCATTTT
CASSIRVGSNQPQHF
>NA|TRBJ2-3|NA|TRBV11-3
TGTGCCAGCAGCTTAGGGGCTAGCACAGATACGCAGTATTTT
CASSLGASTDTQYF
>TRBD2|TRBJ2-7|NA|TRBV30
TGTGCCTGGAGTCTAACTAGCGGGGGGTACGAGCAGTACTTC
CAWSLTSGGYEQYF
>TRBD1|TRBJ1-6|NA|TRBV5-1
TGCGCCAGTACATTGGACAGGGGGCATTCACCCCTCCACTTT
CASTLDRGHSPLHF
>NA|TRBJ1-2|NA|TRBV18
TGTGCCAGCTCACCGCCCGGCGCGCCGACCTATGGCTACACCTTC
CASSPPGAPTYGYTF
>TRBD2|TRBJ2-3|NA|TRBV9
TGTGCCAGCAGCGTCCCTAGGGGGACTAGCGGGGTAAGGGGTAGCACAGATACGCAGTATTTT
CASSVPRGTSGVRGSTDTQYF
>TRBD1|TRBJ1-5|NA|TRBV30
TGTGCCTGGAGGACAGGGATCAATCAGCCCCAGCATTTT
CAWRTGINQPQHF
>NA|TRBJ1-4|NA|TRBV27
TGTGCCAGCAGTTTTGAGGGTGACGCTAATGAAAAACTGTTTTTT
CASSFEGDANEKLFF
>NA|TRBJ1-2|NA|TRBV5-1
TGCGCCATCCTAGTCGGCTATGGCTACACCTTC
CAILVGYGYTF
>NA|TRBJ1-1|NA|TRBV18
TGTGCCAGCTCACTTCAGGACTCCTACCGGAGGATGAACACTGAAGCTTTCTTT
CASSLQDSYRRMNTEAFF
>NA|TRBJ1-1|NA|TRBV19
TGTGCCAGTAGTATAGATCGCCTCCGTCTAGGCACTGAAGCTTTCTTT
CASSIDRLRLGTEAFF
>TRBD2|TRBJ2-5|NA|TRBV27
TGTGCCAGCAGGACAGCGGGGGGCACAGAGACCCAGTACTTC
CASRTAGGTETQYF
>TRBD1|TRBJ1-5|NA|TRBV2
TGTGCCAGCAGCACGACAGGGGAATTGATGCCCCAGCATTTT
CASSTTGELMPQHF